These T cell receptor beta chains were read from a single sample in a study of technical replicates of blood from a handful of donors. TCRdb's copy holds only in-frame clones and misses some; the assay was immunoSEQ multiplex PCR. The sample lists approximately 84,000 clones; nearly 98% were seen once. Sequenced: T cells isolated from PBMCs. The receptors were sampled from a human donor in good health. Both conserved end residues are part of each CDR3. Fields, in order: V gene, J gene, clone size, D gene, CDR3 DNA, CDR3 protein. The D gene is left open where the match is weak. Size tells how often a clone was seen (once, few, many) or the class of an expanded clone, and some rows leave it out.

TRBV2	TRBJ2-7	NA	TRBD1	TGTGCCAGCAGTGAAGAGCGGGCGGGGACAGGGCTTGACGAGCAGTACTTC	CASSEERAGTGLDEQYF
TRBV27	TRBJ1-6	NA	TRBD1	TGTGCCAGCAGTTTGGGACAGTTTAATTCACCCCTCCACTTT	CASSLGQFNSPLHF
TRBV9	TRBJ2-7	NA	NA	TGTGCCAGCAGCGCCCCAGGCCCCACCTACGAGCAGTACTTC	CASSAPGPTYEQYF
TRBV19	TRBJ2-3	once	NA	TGTGCCAGTAGTATAACCCCCACAGGGACAGATACGCAGTATTTT	CASSITPTGTDTQYF
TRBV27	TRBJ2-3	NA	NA	TGTGCCAGCAGTTTCTCGGGACAAGGAAAATGGGGCACAGATACGCAGTATTTT	CASSFSGQGKWGTDTQYF
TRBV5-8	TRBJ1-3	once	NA	TGTGCCAGCAGCTTGGAACGATCTGGTTACAACCCCATATATTTT	CASSLERSGYNPIYF
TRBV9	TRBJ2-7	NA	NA	TGTGCCAGCAGCGTTCTCCGGGACTCCAGCTCCTACGAGCAGTACTTC	CASSVLRDSSSYEQYF
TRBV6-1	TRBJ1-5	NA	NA	TGTGCCAGCAGGGAACCAAACAGGGACAATCAGCCCCAGCATTTT	CASREPNRDNQPQHF
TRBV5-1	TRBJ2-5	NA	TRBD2	TGCGCCAGCAGCTTGGCGGCGGGAGGGCCGAGGGAGGAGACCCAGTACTTC	CASSLAAGGPREETQYF
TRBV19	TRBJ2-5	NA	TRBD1	TGTGCCAGTAGTATCCGGACAGGTGGGGACCCGGGGACCCAGTACTTC	CASSIRTGGDPGTQYF
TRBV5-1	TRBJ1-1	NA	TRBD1	TGCGCCAGCAGCTTCGCCGGACAGGGAGACACTGAAGCTTTCTTT	CASSFAGQGDTEAFF
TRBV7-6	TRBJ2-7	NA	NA	TGTGCCAGCAGCTTGGGAGGCTCGGGCTACGAGCAGTACTTC	CASSLGGSGYEQYF
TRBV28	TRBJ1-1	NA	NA	TGTGCCAGCTATGCGGGGTGGGACACTGAAGCTTTCTTT	CASYAGWDTEAFF
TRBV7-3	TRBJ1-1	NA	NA	TGTGCCAGCAGCGCAACAGGGAACACTGAAGCTTTCTTT	CASSATGNTEAFF
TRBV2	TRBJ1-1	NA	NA	TGTGCCAGCAGTGCCAGACATAACACTGAAGCTTTCTTT	CASSARHNTEAFF
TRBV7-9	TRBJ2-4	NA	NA	TGTGCCAGCAGCTCACAGCGGCTAGCCAAAAACATTCAGTACTTC	CASSSQRLAKNIQYF
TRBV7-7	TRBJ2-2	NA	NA	TGTGCCAGCAGCTTAGTTCAGGGCGCCGCCGGGGAGCTGTTTTTT	CASSLVQGAAGELFF
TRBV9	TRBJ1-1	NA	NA	TGTGCCAGCAGCGGAACAGGAGAAATACTTATTACCCGCACTGAAGCTTTCTTT	CASSGTGEILITRTEAFF
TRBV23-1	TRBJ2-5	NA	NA	TGCGCCAGGGGGTTACCCCGGGACATACCTAAAGAGACCCAGTACTTC	CARGLPRDIPKETQYF
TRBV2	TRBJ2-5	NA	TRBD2	TGTGCCAGCAGTGAGGGACTAGCGGGGGGCGCCGAGACCCAGTACTTC	CASSEGLAGGAETQYF
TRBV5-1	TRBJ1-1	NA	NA	TGCGCCAGCAGCTTGGTGTCCCTAAACACTGAAGCTTTCTTT	CASSLVSLNTEAFF
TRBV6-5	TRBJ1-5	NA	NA	TGTGCCAGCAGCCCGGGATATGAACAGCCCCAGCATTTT	CASSPGYEQPQHF
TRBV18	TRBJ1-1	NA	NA	TGTGCCAGCTCACCGGACCCTCAGGGGAACACTGAAGCTTTCTTT	CASSPDPQGNTEAFF
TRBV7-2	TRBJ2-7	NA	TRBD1	TGTGCCAGCAGCTTAGGACAGGGCGCCTACGAGCAGTACTTC	CASSLGQGAYEQYF
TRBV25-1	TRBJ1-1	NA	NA	TGTGCCAGCAGTGAAAGCATCAGGGGCCCCGAAGCTTTCTTT	CASSESIRGPEAFF
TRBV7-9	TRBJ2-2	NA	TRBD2	TGTGCCAGCAGCCCGGGACTAGGGGCCGGGGAGCTGTTTTTT	CASSPGLGAGELFF
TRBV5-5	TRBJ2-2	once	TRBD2	TGTGCCAGCAGGACCGGGACTAGCGTTCTGGGAGGGGAGCTGTTTTTT	CASRTGTSVLGGELFF
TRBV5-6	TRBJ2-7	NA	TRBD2	TGTGCCAGCAGATATTACCCCCGGACTAGCTCTGAGCAGTACTTC	CASRYYPRTSSEQYF
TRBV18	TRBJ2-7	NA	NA	TGTGCCAGCTCACTCACCCCCGGAGAGGCCGAGCAGTACTTC	CASSLTPGEAEQYF
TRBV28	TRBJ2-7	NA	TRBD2	TGTGCCAGCAGGCGGGGGGCAGGGCCCTACGAGCAGTACTTC	CASRRGAGPYEQYF
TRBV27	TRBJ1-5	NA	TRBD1	TGTGCCAGCAGTTTAAACAGGGGGAGCAATCAGCCCCAGCATTTT	CASSLNRGSNQPQHF
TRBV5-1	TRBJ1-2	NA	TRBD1	TGCGCCAGGGGGACAGTTACTATGGGCTACACCTTC	CARGTVTMGYTF
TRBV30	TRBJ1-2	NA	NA	TGTGCCTGGACTCCAGGGTATACCTATGGCTACACCTTC	CAWTPGYTYGYTF
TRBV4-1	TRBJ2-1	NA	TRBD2	TGCGCCAGCAGCTCCCCCCCGGGACTAGGCATGAATGAGCAGTTCTTC	CASSSPPGLGMNEQFF
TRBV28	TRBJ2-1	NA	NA	TGTGCCAGCAGTTTATCCGGGATCTACAATGAGCAGTTCTTC	CASSLSGIYNEQFF
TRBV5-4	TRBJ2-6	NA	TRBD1	TGTGCCAGCAGCCTACAGGGGGCTGGGGCCAACGTCCTGACTTTC	CASSLQGAGANVLTF
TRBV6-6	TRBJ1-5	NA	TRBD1	TGTGCCAGCAGTGTGGACAGGTGGGGCAATCAGCCCCAGCATTTT	CASSVDRWGNQPQHF
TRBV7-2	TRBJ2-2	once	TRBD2	TGTGCCAGCAGCTTCCGCGGGAGGTCGGGGACCGGGGAGCTGTTTTTT	CASSFRGRSGTGELFF
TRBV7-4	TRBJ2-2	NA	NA	TGTGCCAGCAGCTTAGTAAACAGGTGGGCAAGCGGGGAGCTGTTTTTT	CASSLVNRWASGELFF
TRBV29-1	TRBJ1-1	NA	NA	TGCAGCGTTAATGAAGGGGGTGAAGCTTTCTTT	CSVNEGGEAFF
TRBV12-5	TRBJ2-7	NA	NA	TGTGCTAGTGGTTTGGGACAGGGAGGCTACGAGCAGTACTTC	CASGLGQGGYEQYF
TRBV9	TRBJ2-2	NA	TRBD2	TGTGCCAGCAGCGACGGGGGGGCCTTCGGGGAGCTGTTTTTT	CASSDGGAFGELFF
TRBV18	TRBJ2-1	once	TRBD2	TGTGCCAGCTCTCGACTAGCGGACATTGAGCAGTTCTTC	CASSRLADIEQFF
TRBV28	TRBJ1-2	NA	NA	TGTGCCAGCAGACCCGGACAGAACTATGGCTACACCTTC	CASRPGQNYGYTF
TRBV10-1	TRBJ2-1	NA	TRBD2	TGCGCCAGCAGTGAAGGAGGTGGTTGGCTAGCGGGTAATGAGCAGTTCTTC	CASSEGGGWLAGNEQFF
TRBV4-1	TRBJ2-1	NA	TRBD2	TGCGCCAGCAGTTGGACTAGCGGGAGTGGGAGCTTCTTC	CASSWTSGSGSFF
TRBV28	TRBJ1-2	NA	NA	TGTGCCAGCAAGCTTGGGGGGGGCGCCGAAAAGGACTATGGCTACACCTTC	CASKLGGGAEKDYGYTF
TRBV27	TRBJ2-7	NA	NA	TGTGCCAGCAGCTCCCCCTTACAGACCTACGAGCAGTACTTC	CASSSPLQTYEQYF
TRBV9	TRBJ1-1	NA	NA	TGTGCCAGCAGCGTCACCCGGGAGATCAACCAGGGTGAAGCTTTCTTT	CASSVTREINQGEAFF
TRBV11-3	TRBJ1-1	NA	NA	TGTGCCAGCAGTCGTGGGAGGTCGGGAGTGAACACTGAAGCTTTCTTT	CASSRGRSGVNTEAFF
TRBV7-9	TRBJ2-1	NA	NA	TGTGCCAGCAGCTTAGTAGCGGCAGGATACAATGAGCAGTTCTTC	CASSLVAAGYNEQFF
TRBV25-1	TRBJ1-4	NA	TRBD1	TGTGCCAGCAGGGGACAGGGCGGCCCTGGGGGAAAACTGTTTTTT	CASRGQGGPGGKLFF
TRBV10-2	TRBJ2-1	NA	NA	TGCGCCAGCAGTGAGTTGGGTCGCGGGGTGTACAATGAGCAGTTCTTC	CASSELGRGVYNEQFF
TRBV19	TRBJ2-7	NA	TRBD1	TGTGCCAGTAGTCCTTTAATGACAGGGGTGAACGAGCAGTACTTC	CASSPLMTGVNEQYF